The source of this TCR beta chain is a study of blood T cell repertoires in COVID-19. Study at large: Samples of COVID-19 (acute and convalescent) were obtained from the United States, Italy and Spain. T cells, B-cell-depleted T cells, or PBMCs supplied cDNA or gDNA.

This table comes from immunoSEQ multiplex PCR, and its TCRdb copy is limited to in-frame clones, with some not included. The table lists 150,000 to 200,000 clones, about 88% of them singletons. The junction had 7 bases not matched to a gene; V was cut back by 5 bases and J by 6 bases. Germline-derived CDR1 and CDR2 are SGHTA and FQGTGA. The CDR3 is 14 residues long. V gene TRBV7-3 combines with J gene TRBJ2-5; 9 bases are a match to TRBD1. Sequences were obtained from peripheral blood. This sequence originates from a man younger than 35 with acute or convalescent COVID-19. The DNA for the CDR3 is TGTGCCAGCAGCCTCACAGGGGGCGCCAAGACCCAGTACTTC. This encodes CASSLTGGAKTQYF.